This T cell receptor (beta chain) was recorded in a study of molecular identifiers for immune sequencing clone quantification. On the study more broadly: The replicates split RNA from roughly 20,000 or 100,000 naive CD8 cells five ways and sequenced four.

Preparation of naive CD8 libraries involved roughly 19,000 to 1,000,000 sorted cells and 10%, 30% or 50% RNA. Naive CD8 T cells were FACS-sorted by CD8+CD4-CCR7+CD45RA+ markers. CDR1 MNHEY and CDR2 SVGAGI come from the germline V gene. V lost 4 bases and J lost 2, with 15 bases in between. The CDR3 spans 15 residues. For bulk TCR libraries, previously described methods and listed TCR primers were used. TCRdb re-called the PCR reads through MiXCR, storing one row per CDR3 protein. The sample yields fewer than 100,000 distinct CDR3 sequences, 21% seen once. The chain is built from TRBV6-5 and TRBJ2-7; TRBD1 might be the D (5 bases). The sequence was collected from a human donor in good health. Some libraries in this study had Jurkat cell RNA spiked in. Input material: naive CD8+ T cells from blood, with Jurkat cell RNA spiked in. Subset noted: FACS-sorted CD8+CD4-CCR7+CD45RA+ naive T cells. The CDR3 nucleotides read TGTGCCAGCAGTTTAGGTGTAGACAGCCCCTACGAGCAGTACTTC. This encodes CASSLGVDSPYEQYF.